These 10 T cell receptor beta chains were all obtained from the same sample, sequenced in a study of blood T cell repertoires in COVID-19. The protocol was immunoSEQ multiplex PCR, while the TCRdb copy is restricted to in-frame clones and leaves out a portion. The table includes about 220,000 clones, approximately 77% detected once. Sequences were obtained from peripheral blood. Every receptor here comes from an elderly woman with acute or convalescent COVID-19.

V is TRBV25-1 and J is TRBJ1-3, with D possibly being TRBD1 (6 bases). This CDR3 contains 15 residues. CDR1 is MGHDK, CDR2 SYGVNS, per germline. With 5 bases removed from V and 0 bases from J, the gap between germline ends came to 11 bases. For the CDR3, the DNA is TGTGCCAGCAGTCCGTGGACAGCCTCTGGAAACACCATATATTTT. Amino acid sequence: CASSPWTASGNTIYF.

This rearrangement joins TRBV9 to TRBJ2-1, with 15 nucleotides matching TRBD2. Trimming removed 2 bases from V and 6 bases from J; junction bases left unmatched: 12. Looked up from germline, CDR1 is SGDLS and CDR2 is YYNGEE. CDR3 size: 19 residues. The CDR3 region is CASSVNPVPGLAGGNEQFF. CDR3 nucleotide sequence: TGTGCCAGCAGCGTCAATCCAGTCCCGGGACTAGCGGGGGGCAATGAGCAGTTCTTC.

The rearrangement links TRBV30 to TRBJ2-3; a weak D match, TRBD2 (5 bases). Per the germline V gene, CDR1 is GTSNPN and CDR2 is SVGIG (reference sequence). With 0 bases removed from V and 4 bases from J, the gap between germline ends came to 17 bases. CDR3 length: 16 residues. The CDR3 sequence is CAWSVRLPGEADTQYF. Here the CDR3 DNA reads TGTGCCTGGAGTGTCAGGCTACCCGGGGAAGCAGATACGCAGTATTTT. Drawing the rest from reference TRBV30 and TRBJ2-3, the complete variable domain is SQTIHQWPATLVQPVGSPLSLECTVEGTSNPNLYWYRQAAGRGLQLLFYSVGIGQISSEVPQNLSASRPQDRQFILSSKKLLLSDSGFYLCAWSVRLPGEADTQYFGPGTRLTVL.

The CDR3 bases are TGTGCCAGCTCACGGAGGCAGGGGGACAACGAGCAGTACTTC. It codes for CASSRRQGDNEQYF. This chain connects TRBV18 to TRBJ2-7; 7 bases map to TRBD1. CDR3 length equals 14 residues. CDR1 is KGHSH and CDR2 is LQKENI in the germline V gene. Trimming took 4 bases from V and 5 from J; bases not matched to a gene: 8.

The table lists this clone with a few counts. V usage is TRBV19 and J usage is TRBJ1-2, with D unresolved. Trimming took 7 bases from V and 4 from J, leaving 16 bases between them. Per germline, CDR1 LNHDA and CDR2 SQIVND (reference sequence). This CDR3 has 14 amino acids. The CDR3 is CASNPRHTLYGYTF. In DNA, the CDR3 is TGTGCCAGTAACCCAAGACACACTCTCTATGGCTACACCTTC.

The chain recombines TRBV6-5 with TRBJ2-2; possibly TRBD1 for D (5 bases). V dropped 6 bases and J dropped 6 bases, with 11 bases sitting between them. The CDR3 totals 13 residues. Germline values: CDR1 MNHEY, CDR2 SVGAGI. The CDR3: CASRLTGSGELFF. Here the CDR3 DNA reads TGTGCCAGCAGATTAACAGGATCCGGGGAGCTGTTTTTT.

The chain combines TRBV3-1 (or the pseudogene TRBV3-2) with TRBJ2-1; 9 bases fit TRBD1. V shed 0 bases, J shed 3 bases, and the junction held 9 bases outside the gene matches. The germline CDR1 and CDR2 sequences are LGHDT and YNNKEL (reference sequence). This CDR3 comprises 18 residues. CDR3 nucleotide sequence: TGTGCCAGCAGCCAAGATAAGAGGGACAGGGCTGACTACAATGAGCAGTTCTTC. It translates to CASSQDKRDRADYNEQFF.

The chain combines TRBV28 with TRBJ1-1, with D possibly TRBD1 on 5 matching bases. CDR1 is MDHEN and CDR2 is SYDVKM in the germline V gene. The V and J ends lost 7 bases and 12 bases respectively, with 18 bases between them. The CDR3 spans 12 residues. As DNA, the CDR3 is TGTGCCAGCATAGGCAGGGAGGTCGGGCCTTTCTTT. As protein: CASIGREVGPFF.

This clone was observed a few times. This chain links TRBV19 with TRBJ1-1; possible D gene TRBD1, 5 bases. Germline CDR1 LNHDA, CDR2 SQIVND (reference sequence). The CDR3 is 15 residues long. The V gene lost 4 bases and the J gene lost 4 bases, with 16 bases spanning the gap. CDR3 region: CASSTAPRGGTEAFF. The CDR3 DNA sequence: TGTGCCAGTAGTACCGCTCCCCGGGGGGGCACTGAAGCTTTCTTT.

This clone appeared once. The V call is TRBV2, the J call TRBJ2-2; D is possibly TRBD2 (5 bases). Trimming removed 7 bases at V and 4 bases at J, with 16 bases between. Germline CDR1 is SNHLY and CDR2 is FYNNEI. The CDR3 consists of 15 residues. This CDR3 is CASTGEESRTGELFF. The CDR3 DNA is TGTGCCAGCACCGGGGAAGAGAGCCGCACCGGGGAGCTGTTTTTT.